This entry lists 21 T cell receptor beta chains sequenced from one sample in a study of a mutant IDH1 vaccine in newly diagnosed glioma (dated by TCRdb to about 2021). Reading the label with the study, this specimen's time point is: baseline, week 1 (first vaccination visit). The treatment or condition label for this specimen denotes: pre-vaccination baseline after standard-of-care therapy. To prepare the library, the immunoSEQ multiplex PCR assay was applied. In TCRdb, the immuneACCESS table is reduced to in-frame sequences with V and J assigned. These tables do not hold every clone; where another copy was compared, an unresolved V gene accounts for under half, and the others remain unexplained. The sample data list 55,000 to 70,000 clones, and 75% to 85% of these were observed just once. The top ten hold about 7.5% of the sample. This material consisted of PBMCs, taken from a glioma patient treated with radiotherapy, temozolomide or both. The receptors derive from a man aged 50 or older with glioma.

This clone was recorded a few times. V is TRBV2 and J is TRBJ1-2; D unresolved. Trimming took 8 bases from V and 3 from J, leaving 19 bases between them. The CDR3 is 15 amino acids. Germline CDR1 is SNHLY and CDR2 is FYNNEI. The DNA for the CDR3 is TGTGCCAGCCAAACCCTCGGCGAACCGGACTATGGCTACACCTTC. Residues: CASQTLGEPDYGYTF.

This clone came up a few times. This chain connects TRBV18 to TRBJ1-3; TRBD1 matches at 9 bases. Germline CDR1 KGHSH, CDR2 LQKENI. CDR3 length: 16 residues. V trimming: 8 bases; J trimming: 1 base; junction bases outside the gene matches: 9. The CDR3 loop reads CASAQPGQGSGNTIYF. CDR3 coding DNA: TGTGCCAGCGCTCAACCGGGACAGGGTTCTGGAAACACCATATATTTT.

This chain joins TRBV10-3 and TRBJ2-2; TRBD2 matches at 10 bases. The germline V gene encodes CDR1 ENHRY and CDR2 SYGVKD. Trimming cost V 6 bases and J 5 bases; bases outside gene matches: 15. CDR3 length equals 18 residues. The CDR3 bases are TGTGCCATCAGAGCGATAGCGGGGGGATCCTCAACGACCGGGGAGCTGTTTTTT. Its translation is CAIRAIAGGSSTTGELFF.

The chain combines TRBV4-1 with TRBJ1-5; 9 bases map to TRBD1. The V gene's germline CDR1 is MGHRA and CDR2 YSYEKL. CDR3 length: 15 residues. Losses at the gene ends were 0 bases for V and 9 bases for J; bases not matched to a gene: 6. For the CDR3, the DNA is TGCGCCAGCAGCCAAGATGGACAGGGGTTGAGGCCCCAGCATTTT. Amino acids: CASSQDGQGLRPQHF.

The J gene is TRBJ2-5, the V gene TRBV5-5, with D hard to call. The ends were cut back, 0 bases at V and 5 bases at J, with 8 bases in the middle. In germline, CDR1 is SGHKS, CDR2 YYEKEE (reference sequence). The CDR3 is made up of 13 amino acids. The DNA of the CDR3 is TGTGCCAGCAGCTTGGAAGGGTTGGAGACCCAGTACTTC. Translated, it gives CASSLEGLETQYF.

This chain joins TRBV10-2 and TRBJ2-1; D is possibly TRBD1 (6 bases). Between the trimmed V and J ends, which lost 3 bases and 9 bases, there was a span of 9 bases. The CDR3 totals 12 residues. Looked up from germline, CDR1 is WSHSY and CDR2 is SAAADI. The CDR3 sequence is CASSESGVEQFF. The CDR3 region has the DNA TGCGCCAGCAGTGAATCAGGGGTTGAGCAGTTCTTC.

This clone has more than one count but fewer than ten. The chain links TRBV25-1 to TRBJ1-2, with D possibly matching TRBD1 (5 bases). V was shortened by 5 bases and J by 4 bases, with 14 bases between the two germline ends. Looked up from germline, CDR1 is MGHDK and CDR2 is SYGVNS. CDR3 length: 14 amino acids. The CDR3 DNA reads as TGTGCCAGCAGTCAGGGAACTCGAGTCTATGGCTACACCTTC. Amino acids: CASSQGTRVYGYTF.

The J gene is TRBJ2-3, the V gene TRBV4-3; 11 positions agree with TRBD2. CDR3 length: 18 amino acids. Germline V gives CDR1 LGHNA, CDR2 YSLEER. The trim removed 0 bases at V and 4 bases at J, leaving 9 bases unmatched. The CDR3 protein is CASSQESSGGTFPDTQYF. As DNA, the CDR3 is TGCGCCAGCAGCCAAGAATCTAGCGGGGGGACTTTTCCAGATACGCAGTATTTT.

About this clone: The germline gene is not matched at one end of the junction; a read error may be the cause. This chain joins TRBV11-3 and TRBJ2-7; perhaps TRBD1 as D (5 bases). The CDR3 extends over 14 amino acids. CDR1 and CDR2 (germline): SGHNT, YENEEA. The CDR3 spells CASSLDSFSYEQYF. The CDR3 DNA is TGTGCCAGCAGCCTAGACAGTTTCTCCTACGAGCAGTACTTC.

This clone was picked up one time. This chain connects TRBV5-1 to TRBJ1-1; D gene uncertain. The CDR3 covers 14 residues. Deletions cut 2 bases from V and 0 bases from J, with 8 bases between. Germline CDR1 is SGHRS and CDR2 is YFSETQ. The CDR3 DNA reads as TGCGCCAGCAGCTTAGGTGGGGTGAACACTGAAGCTTTCTTT. It specifies CASSLGGVNTEAFF.

This clone was counted a single time. The CDR3 DNA is TGCGCCAGCGGAGGCGGGGAGACCCAGTACTTC. It codes for CASGGGETQYF. This chain links TRBV10-2 with TRBJ2-5; TRBD2 might be the D (5 bases). V lost 8 bases and J 5 bases, leaving 9 bases between the germline ends. The CDR3 contains 11 residues. Germline lookup yields CDR1 WSHSY and CDR2 SAAADI.

This clone was seen a handful of times. This chain's CDR3 is CSVPTTDTQYF. The CDR3 coding sequence is TGCAGCGTTCCCACGACAGATACGCAGTATTTT. V usage is TRBV29-1 and J usage is TRBJ2-3; D is ambiguous. Germline assignment: CDR1 SQVTM and CDR2 ANQGSEA. The ends were cut back, 5 bases at V and 3 bases at J, with 6 bases in the middle. The CDR3 sequence is 11 residues long.

The rearrangement links TRBV10-3 to TRBJ1-5, with TRBD1 as a possible D gene (5 bases). Germline lookup yields CDR1 ENHRY and CDR2 SYGVKD. The V gene lost 2 bases and the J gene lost 3 bases, with 8 bases spanning the gap. The length of the CDR3 is 14 residues. The CDR3 loop reads CAISEGGHNQPQHF. CDR3 nucleotides: TGTGCCATCAGTGAGGGGGGTCACAATCAGCCCCAGCATTTT.

Only a few counts were recorded for this clone. The rearrangement uses TRBV30 and TRBJ1-6, with D uncertain. There are 16 residues in the CDR3. CDR1 and CDR2 (germline): GTSNPN, SVGIG (reference sequence). Trimming removed 2 bases at V and 6 bases at J, with 17 bases between. CDR3 residues: CAWSIALRAPNSPLHF. CDR3 in DNA: TGTGCCTGGAGTATCGCCCTACGGGCCCCTAATTCACCCCTCCACTTT.

The V gene is TRBV2, the J gene TRBJ1-1, with no clear D. The V gene lost 10 bases and the J gene lost 0 bases, with 15 bases spanning the gap. This CDR3 comprises 14 residues. CDR1 and CDR2 (germline): SNHLY, FYNNEI. The CDR3 sequence is CATQLNPMNTEAFF. The CDR3 nucleotides are TGTGCCACCCAACTGAACCCCATGAACACTGAAGCTTTCTTT.

The chain links TRBV5-1 to TRBJ1-5; 7 bases line up with TRBD1. V trimming: 8 bases; J trimming: 2 bases; junction bases outside the gene matches: 10. Germline CDR1 reads SGHRS; CDR2 reads YFSETQ. The CDR3 runs 15 residues. CDR3 DNA: TGCGCCAGTTCCGCAGGGGGGTTGGGCAATCAGCCCCAGCATTTT. Translated, it gives CASSAGGLGNQPQHF. The whole variable domain, remainder taken from reference TRBV5-1 and TRBJ1-5, is KAGVTQTPRYLIKTRGQQVTLSCSPISGHRSVSWYQQTPGQGLQFLFEYFSETQRNKGNFPGRFSGRQFSNSRSEMNVSTLELGDSALYLCASSAGGLGNQPQHFGDGTRLSIL.

The chain links TRBV30 to TRBJ1-1; tentative D call: TRBD1 (5 bases). Trimming shortened V by 0 bases and J by 5 bases, and 13 bases separated the two germline ends. CDR3 size: 14 residues. Per germline, CDR1 GTSNPN and CDR2 SVGIG (reference sequence). This CDR3 reads CAWSVGGGRTEAFF. CDR3 nucleotide sequence: TGTGCCTGGAGTGTGGGGGGGGGTAGAACTGAAGCTTTCTTT.

The chain uses TRBV15 and TRBJ2-7; 7 bases align to TRBD2. This CDR3 comprises 13 residues. CDR1 is LNHNV and CDR2 is YYDKDF in the germline V gene (reference sequence). The junction had 1 base not matched to a gene; V was cut back by 3 bases and J by 2 bases. Here the CDR3 DNA reads TGTGCCACCAGCAGGGGAGGGCCCTACGAGCAGTACTTC. It yields the protein CATSRGGPYEQYF.

The J gene is TRBJ2-7, the V gene TRBV15, with a possible D match to TRBD1 (6 bases). V lost 1 base and J 5 bases, leaving 21 bases between the germline ends. The CDR3 totals 17 residues. Germline V CDR1 and CDR2: LNHNV, YYDKDF (reference sequence). As DNA, the CDR3 is TGTGCCACCAGCAGAGGCCCCCGTCTGACAGGTTTTCACGAGCAGTACTTC. The encoded protein is CATSRGPRLTGFHEQYF.

The chain carries TRBV7-9 and TRBJ2-7, with 9 bases lining up with TRBD1. CDR1 is SEHNR, CDR2 FQNEAQ, per germline (reference sequence). V dropped 0 bases and J dropped 4; count of bases not matched to a gene: 7. This CDR3 is built from 16 residues. CDR3 coding DNA: TGTGCCAGCAGCTTAGCGCAGACAGGGGGGTGGTACGAGCAGTACTTC. Amino acids: CASSLAQTGGWYEQYF. Supplemented by reference TRBV7-9 and TRBJ2-7, the full variable domain reads DTGVSQNPRHKITKRGQNVTFRCDPISEHNRLYWYRQTLGQGPEFLTYFQNEAQLEKSRLLSDRFSAERPKGSFSTLEIQRTEQGDSAMYLCASSLAQTGGWYEQYFGPGTRLTVT.

This clone was recorded at least ten times. Here the CDR3 DNA reads TGCGCCAGCAGCCAGAGGACGGGGTCCTACAATGAGCAGTTCTTC. Translated, it gives CASSQRTGSYNEQFF. The chain employs TRBV4-3 and TRBJ2-1, with D perhaps TRBD2 (5 bases). The germline V gene has CDR1 LGHNA and CDR2 YSLEER. V was clipped by 3 bases and J by 1 base, with 10 bases between them. The CDR3 runs 15 residues.